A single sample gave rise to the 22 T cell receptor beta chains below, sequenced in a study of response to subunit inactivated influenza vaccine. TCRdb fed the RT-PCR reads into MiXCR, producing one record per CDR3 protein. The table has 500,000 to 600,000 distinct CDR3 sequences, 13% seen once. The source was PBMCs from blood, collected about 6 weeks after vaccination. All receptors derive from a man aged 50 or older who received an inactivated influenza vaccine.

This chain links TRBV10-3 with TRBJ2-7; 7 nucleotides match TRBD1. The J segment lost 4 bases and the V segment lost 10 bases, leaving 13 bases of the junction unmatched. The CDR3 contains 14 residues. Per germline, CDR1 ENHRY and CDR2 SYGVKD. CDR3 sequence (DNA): TGTGCCACAGGGGACCGGGACAGCGCTTACGAGCAGTACTTC. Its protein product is CATGDRDSAYEQYF.

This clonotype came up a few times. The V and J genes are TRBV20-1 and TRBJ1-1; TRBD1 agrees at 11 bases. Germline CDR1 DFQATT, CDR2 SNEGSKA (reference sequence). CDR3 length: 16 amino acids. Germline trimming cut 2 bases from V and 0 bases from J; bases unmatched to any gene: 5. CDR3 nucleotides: TGCAGTGCTAGAAGGGACAGGGGGGGAATGAACACTGAAGCTTTCTTT. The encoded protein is CSARRDRGGMNTEAFF.

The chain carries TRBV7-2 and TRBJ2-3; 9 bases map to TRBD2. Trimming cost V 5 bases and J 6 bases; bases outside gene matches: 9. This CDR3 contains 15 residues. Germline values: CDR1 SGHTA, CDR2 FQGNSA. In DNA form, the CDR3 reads TGTGCCAGCAGCAACACGGGCGGGGGGGTGGATACGCAGTATTTT. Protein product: CASSNTGGGVDTQYF.

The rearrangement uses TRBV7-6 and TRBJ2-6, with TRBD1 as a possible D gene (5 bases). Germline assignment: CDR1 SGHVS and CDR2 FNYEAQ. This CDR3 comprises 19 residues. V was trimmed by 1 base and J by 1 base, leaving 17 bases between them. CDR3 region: CASSLVPGQGVSGANVLTF. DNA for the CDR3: TGTGCCAGCAGCTTAGTGCCCGGCCAAGGGGTTTCTGGGGCCAACGTCCTGACTTTC.

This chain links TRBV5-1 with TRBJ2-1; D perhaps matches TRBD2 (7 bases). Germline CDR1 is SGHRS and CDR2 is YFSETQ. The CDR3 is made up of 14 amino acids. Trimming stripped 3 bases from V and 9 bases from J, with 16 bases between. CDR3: CASSSPGGRGEQFF. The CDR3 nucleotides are TGCGCCAGCAGCTCCCCCGGGGGGCGGGGTGAGCAGTTCTTC.

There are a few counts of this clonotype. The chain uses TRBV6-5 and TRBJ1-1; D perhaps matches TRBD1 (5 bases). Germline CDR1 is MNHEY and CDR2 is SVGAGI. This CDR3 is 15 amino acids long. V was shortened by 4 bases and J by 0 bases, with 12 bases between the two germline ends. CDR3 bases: TGTGCCAGCAGTTGGTCCCAGGGCTTGAACACTGAAGCTTTCTTT. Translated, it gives CASSWSQGLNTEAFF.

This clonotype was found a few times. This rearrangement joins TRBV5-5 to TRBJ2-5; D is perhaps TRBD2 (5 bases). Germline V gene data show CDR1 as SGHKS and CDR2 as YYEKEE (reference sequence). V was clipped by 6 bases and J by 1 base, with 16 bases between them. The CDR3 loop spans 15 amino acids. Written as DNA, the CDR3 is TGTGCCAGCACCCTAGAGGGTTCCTTCCAAGAGACCCAGTACTTC. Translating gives CASTLEGSFQETQYF. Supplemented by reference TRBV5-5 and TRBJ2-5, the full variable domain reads DAGVTQSPTHLIKTRGQQVTLRCSPISGHKSVSWYQQVLGQGPQFIFQYYEKEERGRGNFPDRFSARQFPNYSSELNVNALLLGDSALYLCASTLEGSFQETQYFGPGTRLLVL.

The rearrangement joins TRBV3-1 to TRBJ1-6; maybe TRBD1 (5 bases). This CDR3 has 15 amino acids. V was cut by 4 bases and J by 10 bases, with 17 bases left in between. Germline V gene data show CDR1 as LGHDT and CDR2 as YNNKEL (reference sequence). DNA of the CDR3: TGTGCCAGCAGCCTCGGGACGGACGTTGGATCACCCCTCCACTTT. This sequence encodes CASSLGTDVGSPLHF.

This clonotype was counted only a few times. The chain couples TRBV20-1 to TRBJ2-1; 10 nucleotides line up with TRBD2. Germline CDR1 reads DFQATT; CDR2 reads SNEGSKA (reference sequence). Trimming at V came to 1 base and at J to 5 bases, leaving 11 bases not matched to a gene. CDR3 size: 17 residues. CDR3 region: CSARVLRGTSVNNEQFF. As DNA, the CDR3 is TGCAGTGCTAGAGTGTTGCGGGGGACTAGCGTCAACAATGAGCAGTTCTTC.

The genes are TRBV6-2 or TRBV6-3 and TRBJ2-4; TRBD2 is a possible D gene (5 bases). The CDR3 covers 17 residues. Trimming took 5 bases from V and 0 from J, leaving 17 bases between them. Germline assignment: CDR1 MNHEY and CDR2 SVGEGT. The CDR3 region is CASSQHRGALAKNIQYF. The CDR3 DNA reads TGTGCCAGCAGTCAGCACCGGGGTGCCCTAGCCAAAAACATTCAGTACTTC.

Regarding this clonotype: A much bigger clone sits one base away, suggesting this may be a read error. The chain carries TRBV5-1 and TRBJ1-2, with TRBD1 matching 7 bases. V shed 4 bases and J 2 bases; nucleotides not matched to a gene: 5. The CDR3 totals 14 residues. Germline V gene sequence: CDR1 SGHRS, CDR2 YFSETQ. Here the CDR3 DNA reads TGCGCCAGCAGCCCTGACAGGGAGAACTATGGCTACACCTTC. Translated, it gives CASSPDRENYGYTF.

CDR3 loop: CASSPGLPYYEQYF. CDR3 nucleotide sequence: TGTGCCAGCAGTCCCGGACTTCCATACTACGAGCAGTACTTC. The V and J genes are TRBV27 and TRBJ2-7; D may be TRBD2 (5 bases). This CDR3 has 14 residues. Germline assignment: CDR1 MNHEY and CDR2 SMNVEV (reference sequence). V was trimmed by 5 bases and J by 3 bases, leaving 14 bases between them.

The CDR3 sequence: CASSRWGTPSNEQFF. DNA for the CDR3: TGTGCCAGCAGTCGGTGGGGGACCCCTAGCAATGAGCAGTTCTTC. This chain joins TRBV12-3 or TRBV12-4 and TRBJ2-1, with D perhaps assigned TRBD1 or TRBD2 (5 bases each). V shed 5 bases and J shed 6 bases, with 17 bases lying between them. The CDR3 length is 15 residues.

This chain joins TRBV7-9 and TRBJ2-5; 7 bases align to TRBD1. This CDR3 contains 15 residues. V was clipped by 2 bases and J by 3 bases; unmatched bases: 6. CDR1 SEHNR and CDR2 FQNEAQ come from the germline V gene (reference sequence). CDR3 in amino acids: CASSLPRDREETQYF. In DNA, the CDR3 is TGTGCCAGCAGCTTACCCCGGGACAGAGAAGAGACCCAGTACTTC. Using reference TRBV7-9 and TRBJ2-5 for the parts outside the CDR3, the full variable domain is DTGVSQNPRHKITKRGQNVTFRCDPISEHNRLYWYRQTLGQGPEFLTYFQNEAQLEKSRLLSDRFSAERPKGSFSTLEIQRTEQGDSAMYLCASSLPRDREETQYFGPGTRLLVL.

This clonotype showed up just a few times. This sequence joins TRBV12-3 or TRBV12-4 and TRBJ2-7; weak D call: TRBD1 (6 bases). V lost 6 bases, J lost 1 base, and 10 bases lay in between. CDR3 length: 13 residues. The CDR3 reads CASRTGQSYEQYF. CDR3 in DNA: TGTGCCAGCAGAACGGGACAATCCTACGAGCAGTACTTC.

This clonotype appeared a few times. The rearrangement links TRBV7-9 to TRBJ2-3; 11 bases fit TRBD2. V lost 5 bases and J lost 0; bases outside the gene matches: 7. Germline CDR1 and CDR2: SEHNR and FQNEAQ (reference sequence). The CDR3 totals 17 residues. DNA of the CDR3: TGTGCCAGCAGCCAAGGGGGGACTAGCGGTAGCACAGATACGCAGTATTTT. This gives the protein CASSQGGTSGSTDTQYF.

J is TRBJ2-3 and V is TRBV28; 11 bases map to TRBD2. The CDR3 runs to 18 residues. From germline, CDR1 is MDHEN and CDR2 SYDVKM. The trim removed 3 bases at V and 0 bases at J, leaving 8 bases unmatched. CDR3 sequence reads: CASSFLAGTSGSTDTQYF. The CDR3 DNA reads TGTGCCAGCAGTTTTTTAGCGGGGACTAGCGGTAGCACAGATACGCAGTATTTT.

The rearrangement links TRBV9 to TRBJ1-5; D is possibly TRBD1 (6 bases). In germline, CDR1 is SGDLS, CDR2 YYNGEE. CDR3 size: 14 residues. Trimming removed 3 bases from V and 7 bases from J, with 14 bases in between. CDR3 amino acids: CASSDTGLGQPQHF. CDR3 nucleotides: TGTGCCAGCAGCGATACAGGGCTGGGGCAGCCCCAGCATTTT.

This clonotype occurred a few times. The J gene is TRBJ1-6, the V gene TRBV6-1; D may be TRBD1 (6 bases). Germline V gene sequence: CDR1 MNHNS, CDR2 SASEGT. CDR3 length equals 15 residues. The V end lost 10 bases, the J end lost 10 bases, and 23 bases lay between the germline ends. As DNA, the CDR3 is TGTGCCACCTCCCCCGGGGGGACAATTGGCTCACCCCTCCACTTT. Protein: CATSPGGTIGSPLHF.

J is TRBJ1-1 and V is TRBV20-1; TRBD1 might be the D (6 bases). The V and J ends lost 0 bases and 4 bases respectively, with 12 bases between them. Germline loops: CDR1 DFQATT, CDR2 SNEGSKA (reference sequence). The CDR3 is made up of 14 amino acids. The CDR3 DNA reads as TGCAGTGCTAGAGAGGGGGGGCCGGTCACTGAAGCTTTCTTT. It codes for CSAREGGPVTEAFF.

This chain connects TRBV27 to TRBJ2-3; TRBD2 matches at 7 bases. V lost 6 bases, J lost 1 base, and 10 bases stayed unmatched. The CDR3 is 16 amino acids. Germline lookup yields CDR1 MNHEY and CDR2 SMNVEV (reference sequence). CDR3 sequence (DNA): TGTGCCAGCAGACTAGGGGCTAGCGGACGCACAGATACGCAGTATTTT. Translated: CASRLGASGRTDTQYF.

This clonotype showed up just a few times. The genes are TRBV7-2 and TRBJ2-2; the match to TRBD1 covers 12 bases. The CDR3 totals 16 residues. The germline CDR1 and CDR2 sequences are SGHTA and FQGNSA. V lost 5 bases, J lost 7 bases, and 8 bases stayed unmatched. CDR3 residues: CASSLLGQGAGGELFF. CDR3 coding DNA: TGTGCCAGCAGCCTTTTGGGACAGGGGGCAGGCGGGGAGCTGTTTTTT.